The 23 T cell receptor beta chains below come from one sample, sequenced in a study of OX40 agonist ivuxolimab in advanced cancers. Sequenced by immunoSEQ multiplex PCR; TCRdb stores in-frame clones only, minus some. Altogether 55,000 to 70,000 clones are present, 86% being singletons, with the ten largest covering roughly 0.5%. Material: CD4+ or CD8+ T cells sorted from blood, obtained in a trial of the OX40 agonist ivuxolimab. Every receptor here comes from an adult with an advanced solid tumor such as melanoma, head and neck, liver or kidney cancer.

The chain uses TRBV5-1 and TRBJ2-7; 10 bases are shared with TRBD1. Germline CDR1 SGHRS, CDR2 YFSETQ. Trimming took 3 bases from V and 7 from J; bases not matched to a gene: 13. The CDR3 is 16 amino acids. The CDR3 bases are TGCGCCAGCAGCTCCCCTTCCGGGACAGGGGCCGGGGAGCAGTACTTC. Translating it yields CASSSPSGTGAGEQYF.

This sequence joins TRBV30 and TRBJ1-4; possibly TRBD1 for D (5 bases). Germline CDR1 is GTSNPN and CDR2 is SVGIG (reference sequence). V lost 2 bases, J lost 8 bases, and 18 bases lay in between. This CDR3 is 15 amino acids long. The CDR3 loop reads CAWSTTLGHLEKLFF. Here the CDR3 DNA reads TGTGCCTGGAGTACAACCCTCGGACATCTGGAAAAACTGTTTTTT.

This rearrangement joins TRBV5-1 to TRBJ2-2; a possible D gene is TRBD1 (6 bases). Per the germline V gene, CDR1 is SGHRS and CDR2 is YFSETQ. This CDR3 has 15 amino acids. The V end lost 0 bases, the J end lost 2 bases, and 8 bases lay between the germline ends. The CDR3 DNA sequence: TGCGCCAGCAGCTTGGGGGACACAAACACCGGGGAGCTGTTTTTT. Translated: CASSLGDTNTGELFF.

V gene TRBV4-3 combines with J gene TRBJ2-1; D possibly uses TRBD1 or TRBD2 (5 bases each). With 0 bases removed from V and 6 bases from J, the gap between germline ends came to 12 bases. The CDR3 is made up of 15 amino acids. CDR1 is LGHNA and CDR2 is YSLEER in the germline V gene. CDR3 protein: CASSQDWGGFNEQFF. The CDR3 nucleotides are TGCGCCAGCAGCCAAGATTGGGGCGGGTTCAATGAGCAGTTCTTC.

V usage is TRBV7-8 and J usage is TRBJ1-6; maybe TRBD1 (5 bases). Trimming took 0 bases from V and 8 from J, leaving 14 bases between them. The CDR3 has 16 residues. CDR1 is SGHVS, CDR2 FQNEAQ, per germline. CDR3 nucleotides: TGTGCCAGCAGCTTAGCCACCCCTGGGGGGTATTCACCCCTCCACTTT. Translating gives CASSLATPGGYSPLHF. The entire variable domain, with the rest obtained from reference TRBV7-8 and TRBJ1-6, is as follows: GAGVSQSPRYKVAKRGQDVALRCDPISGHVSLFWYQQALGQGPEFLTYFQNEAQLDKSGLPSDRFFAERPEGSVSTLKIQRTQQEDSAVYLCASSLATPGGYSPLHFGNGTRLTVT.

CDR3 bases: TGTGCCAGCAGTTGGTTTCAGGACAGGAATTCACCCCTCCACTTT. Translated: CASSWFQDRNSPLHF. V gene TRBV6-5 combines with J gene TRBJ1-6, with 7 nucleotides matching TRBD1. V gave up 4 bases and J gave up 7 bases; unmatched junction bases: 7. The CDR3 is made up of 15 amino acids. From germline, CDR1 is MNHEY and CDR2 SVGAGI.

The chain uses TRBV13 and TRBJ2-7; 7 bases line up with TRBD2. Per the germline V gene, CDR1 is PRHDT and CDR2 is FYEKMQ (reference sequence). The length of the CDR3 is 15 residues. The junction had 9 bases not matched to a gene; V was cut back by 5 bases and J by 2 bases. Here the CDR3 DNA reads TGTGCCAGCAGCGGGAGGGGTTTAGTGGCCTACGAGCAGTACTTC. As protein: CASSGRGLVAYEQYF.

This sequence joins TRBV7-2 and TRBJ1-3, with D maybe TRBD1 (5 bases). The germline V gene has CDR1 SGHTA and CDR2 FQGNSA. The V end was cut by 2 bases, the J end by 0 bases, with 8 bases between. CDR3 length equals 15 residues. CDR3 in DNA: TGTGCCAGCAGCTTAAGTCAGGGCTCTGGAAACACCATATATTTT. Its translation is CASSLSQGSGNTIYF.

V gene TRBV4-3 combines with J gene TRBJ2-1; 7 bases align to TRBD2. Germline CDR1 reads LGHNA; CDR2 reads YSLEER. This CDR3 is 17 amino acids long. The V gene end was trimmed by 1 base and the J gene end by 3 bases; junction bases not matched to a gene: 9. CDR3 amino acids: CASSQVNLADFYNEQFF. CDR3 nucleotides: TGCGCCAGCAGCCAAGTGAATCTAGCGGATTTCTACAATGAGCAGTTCTTC.

The chain recombines TRBV7-2 with TRBJ2-5, with D possibly being TRBD2 (7 bases). Germline values: CDR1 SGHTA, CDR2 FQGNSA. The CDR3 sequence is 14 residues long. V lost 4 bases to trimming and J lost 8 bases, with 17 bases between them. CDR3 protein: CASSSYREGGTQYF. The CDR3 nucleotides are TGTGCCAGCAGCTCGTACAGGGAGGGGGGAACCCAGTACTTC.

The chain is built from TRBV30 and TRBJ2-5; tentatively, D is TRBD1 or TRBD2 (6 bases each). The CDR3 spans 15 residues. Germline lookup yields CDR1 GTSNPN and CDR2 SVGIG (reference sequence). V dropped 0 bases and J dropped 3 bases, with 14 bases sitting between them. The CDR3 sequence: CAWSVIRGAKETQYF. DNA of the CDR3: TGTGCCTGGAGTGTGATAAGGGGGGCAAAAGAGACCCAGTACTTC.

This clone was counted a single time. The chain is built from TRBV2 and TRBJ1-3; D is perhaps TRBD1 (5 bases). The CDR3 spans 17 residues. Germline V lookup: CDR1 SNHLY, CDR2 FYNNEI. The ends were cut back, 1 base at V and 0 bases at J, with 13 bases in the middle. CDR3 DNA sequence: TGTGCCAGCAGTGAAGTGGGGGGGATGAGCTCTGGAAACACCATATATTTT. Translation gives CASSEVGGMSSGNTIYF. The whole variable domain, filled in from reference TRBV2 and TRBJ1-3, reads EPEVTQTPSHQVTQMGQEVILRCVPISNHLYFYWYRQILGQKVEFLVSFYNNEISEKSEIFDDQFSVERPDGSNFTLKIRSTKLEDSAMYFCASSEVGGMSSGNTIYFGEGSWLTVV.

The sample holds a few counts of this clone. The chain has TRBV9 and TRBJ1-5; D gene uncertain. Germline V gene lookup returns CDR1 SGDLS and CDR2 YYNGEE. The CDR3 is 14 amino acids. V lost 2 bases, J lost 0 bases, and 6 bases lay in between. Written as DNA, the CDR3 is TGTGCCAGCAGCGTCAGTTATAGCAATCAGCCCCAGCATTTT. Protein sequence: CASSVSYSNQPQHF.

This rearrangement joins TRBV5-4 to TRBJ1-1, with D possibly being TRBD1 (6 bases). This CDR3 contains 17 residues. Trimming took 1 base from V and 1 from J, leaving 17 bases between them. Germline values: CDR1 SGHNT, CDR2 YYREEE (reference sequence). CDR3 sequence reads: CASSLPDRIHPNTEAFF. DNA for the CDR3: TGTGCCAGCAGCTTGCCCGACAGGATACACCCGAACACTGAAGCTTTCTTT.

The V gene is TRBV7-2, the J gene TRBJ1-5; 12 nucleotides match TRBD1. Losses at the gene ends were 3 bases for V and 3 bases for J; bases not matched to a gene: 12. The CDR3 is 19 amino acids. Per the germline V gene, CDR1 is SGHTA and CDR2 is FQGNSA. The CDR3 here is CASSFRDRGRSGINQPQHF. The CDR3 region has the DNA TGTGCCAGCAGCTTCCGGGACAGGGGGCGATCCGGGATCAATCAGCCCCAGCATTTT. Combining the CDR3 with reference TRBV7-2 and TRBJ1-5 gives the whole variable domain GAGVSQSPSNKVTEKGKDVELRCDPISGHTALYWYRQSLGQGLEFLIYFQGNSAPDKSGLPSDRFSAERTGGSVSTLTIQRTQQEDSAVYLCASSFRDRGRSGINQPQHFGDGTRLSIL.

The chain links TRBV10-3 to TRBJ2-7; perhaps TRBD1 as D (5 bases). The germline V and J ends were trimmed by 10 bases and 5 bases, with 21 bases remaining between them. This CDR3 contains 14 residues. Germline lookup yields CDR1 ENHRY and CDR2 SYGVKD. DNA of the CDR3: TGTGCCACCAGCTCCGGTCTCGGACAAAACGAGCAGTACTTC. It is translated as CATSSGLGQNEQYF.

The chain joins TRBV28 to TRBJ1-2; no reliable D call. CDR3 length: 14 residues. Deletions cut 2 bases from V and 3 bases from J, with 10 bases between. Germline CDR1 MDHEN, CDR2 SYDVKM. The CDR3 is CASSLDVGDYGYTF. Written as DNA, the CDR3 is TGTGCCAGCAGTTTAGATGTTGGGGACTATGGCTACACCTTC.

This rearrangement joins TRBV14 to TRBJ1-2; the D is unclear. Per germline, CDR1 SGHDN and CDR2 FVKESK. With 4 bases removed from V and 8 bases from J, the gap between germline ends came to 14 bases. The CDR3 is made up of 13 amino acids. CDR3 nucleotides: TGTGCCAGCAGCCCTGAGCTGGGTATCGGCTACACCTTC. Its translation is CASSPELGIGYTF.

The chain recombines TRBV19 with TRBJ1-2, with 9 positions matching TRBD1. With 5 bases clipped from V and 4 bases from J, the junction kept 8 bases outside the gene matches. The CDR3 is made up of 15 amino acids. From germline, CDR1 is LNHDA and CDR2 SQIVND (reference sequence). DNA of the CDR3: TGTGCCAGTAGTGACTCCGGGACAGGGCTCTATGGCTACACCTTC. Amino acids: CASSDSGTGLYGYTF.

The chain is built from TRBV4-3 and TRBJ1-6; weak D call: TRBD1 (6 bases). V lost 0 bases and J 7 bases, leaving 7 bases between the germline ends. Germline loops: CDR1 LGHNA, CDR2 YSLEER. This CDR3 has 14 amino acids. CDR3 nucleotides: TGCGCCAGCAGCCAAGACAGGGGCAATTCACCCCTCCACTTT. Translation gives CASSQDRGNSPLHF.

This sequence joins TRBV11-3 and TRBJ1-2, with unresolved D. With 0 bases removed from V and 2 bases from J, the gap between germline ends came to 10 bases. This CDR3 is built from 15 residues. Germline CDR1 is SGHNT and CDR2 is YENEEA. CDR3 sequence: CASSLEPEENYGYTF. In DNA form, the CDR3 reads TGTGCCAGCAGCTTAGAGCCTGAGGAGAACTATGGCTACACCTTC. Full variable domain (outside the CDR3, taken from reference TRBV11-3 and TRBJ1-2): EAGVVQSPRYKIIEKKQPVAFWCNPISGHNTLYWYLQNLGQGPELLIRYENEEAVDDSQLPKDRFSAERLKGVDSTLKIQPAELGDSAVYLCASSLEPEENYGYTFGSGTRLTVV.

Only a few counts were recorded for this clone. J is TRBJ2-1 and V is TRBV4-3; no definite D call. The CDR3 is 15 residues long. Trimming took off 6 bases at V and 0 bases at J, with 12 bases between the two ends. CDR1 and CDR2 from the germline V gene are LGHNA and YSLEER. The CDR3: CASSPSSTSYNEQFF. CDR3 sequence (DNA): TGCGCCAGCAGTCCGTCCTCTACCTCCTACAATGAGCAGTTCTTC.

The J gene is TRBJ2-7, the V gene TRBV28, with 9 bases fitting TRBD2. Germline loops: CDR1 MDHEN, CDR2 SYDVKM. This CDR3 region has 13 residues. J gave up 4 bases and V 5 bases, and 3 bases lay outside the gene matches. This chain's CDR3 is CASSIAGAYEQYF. In DNA form, the CDR3 reads TGTGCCAGCAGTATAGCGGGAGCTTACGAGCAGTACTTC.